These T cell receptor beta chains were read from a single sample in a study of control samples from healthy donors and cancer patients. Method: immunoSEQ multiplex PCR; TCRdb's copy keeps in-frame clones and lacks some. The sample lists some 200,000 clones, 85% to 95% occurring once. The sequenced sample was blood. All receptors come from a man aged 18 to 29 in good health. The CDR3 runs from the conserved cysteine through the conserved F or W. A D gene is named only where the DNA matches it firmly. Rows may omit the clone size; those that give it use once, few, many or a size class.

clone_size,cdr3_length,d_call,j_call,v_call,cdr3_nt,cdr3_aa
-,11,-,TRBJ2-6,TRBV20-1,TGCAGTGCGAGGAAGGGGGACGTCCTGACTTTC,CSARKGDVLTF
-,13,-,TRBJ1-1,TRBV12-3/TRBV12-4,TGTGCCAGCAGTTTTCCGGGGGATACTGAAGCTTTCTTT,CASSFPGDTEAFF
-,14,-,TRBJ1-5,TRBV9,TGTGCCAGCAGCGTAGGTGGGGCCGGGCAGCCCCAGCATTTT,CASSVGGAGQPQHF
-,15,-,TRBJ1-1,TRBV5-1,TGCGCCAGCACCTGGGATGGGGGGGCGGTAACTGAAGCTTTCTTT,CASTWDGGAVTEAFF
-,15,TRBD2,TRBJ2-7,TRBV2,TGTGCCAGCAGAGGTAGCGGGGGGCAAACCTACGAGCAGTACTTC,CASRGSGGQTYEQYF
-,15,-,TRBJ1-2,TRBV5-1,TGCGCCAGCAGCTTGGGAGGGGGTTCTAACTATGGCTACACCTTC,CASSLGGGSNYGYTF
-,14,-,TRBJ2-7,TRBV5-4,TGTGCCAGCAGCTTGGACGGGACCTCCTACGAGCAGTACTTC,CASSLDGTSYEQYF
-,15,TRBD2,TRBJ2-2,TRBV30,TGTGCCTGGAGTAGAGGACTAGCGACCACCGGGGAGCTGTTTTTT,CAWSRGLATTGELFF
-,15,TRBD1,TRBJ2-1,TRBV7-6,TGTGCCAGCAGCTCCGGGACAGGGTTTTTACATGAGCAGTTCTTC,CASSSGTGFLHEQFF
-,16,-,TRBJ2-1,TRBV24-1,TGTGCCACCAGTGAGTACAGGGCCGCTACGTACAATGAGCAGTTCTTC,CATSEYRAATYNEQFF
-,17,-,TRBJ2-5,TRBV29-1,TGCAGCTCCTCAGGGGGGTTACAGGGGAAGAACCAAGAGACCCAGTACTTC,CSSSGGLQGKNQETQYF
-,15,-,TRBJ2-1,TRBV18,TGTGCCAGCTCACCGTGGATGGGCAGGGACAATGAGCAGTTCTTC,CASSPWMGRDNEQFF
-,11,-,TRBJ1-5,TRBV2,TGTGCCAGCAGTGATTCTCAGCCCCAGCATTTT,CASSDSQPQHF
-,14,-,TRBJ2-7,TRBV6-5,TGTGCCAGCACCAAGAAAGGGTTCTCCTACGAGCAGTACTTC,CASTKKGFSYEQYF
-,16,-,TRBJ1-1,TRBV5-6,TGTGCCAGCAGCCCAGATTTGGGCGCCGGGAACACTGAAGCTTTCTTT,CASSPDLGAGNTEAFF
-,12,-,TRBJ2-5,TRBV7-9,TGTGCCAGCAGCCGATCGGGGGAGACCCAGTACTTC,CASSRSGETQYF
once,16,TRBD2,TRBJ2-1,TRBV9,TGTGCCAGCAGCACGTCGGGACTAGCTTCCTACAATGAGCAGTTCTTC,CASSTSGLASYNEQFF
-,16,TRBD2,TRBJ2-3,TRBV6-1,TGTGCCAGCAGTGAAGTGTTAGCGGGGGTCACAGATACGCAGTATTTT,CASSEVLAGVTDTQYF
-,15,TRBD1,TRBJ1-1,TRBV10-3,TGTGCCATCAGTGAGCTGGGACAGGGGGAAGCTGAAGCTTTCTTT,CAISELGQGEAEAFF
-,18,TRBD1,TRBJ1-6,TRBV14,TGTGCCAGCAGCCGTCGGACAGGGGACCTCCCATATAATTCACCCCTCCACTTT,CASSRRTGDLPYNSPLHF
-,17,-,TRBJ1-6,TRBV6-1,TGTGCCAGCAGTGAGAGACAGGCGAGCTCCTATAATTCACCCCTCCACTTT,CASSERQASSYNSPLHF
-,18,TRBD2,TRBJ2-5,TRBV20-1,TGCAGTGCTAGTCCCCCGGGGGGAGAGGGGTCGGGTCAAGAGACCCAGTACTTC,CSASPPGGEGSGQETQYF
-,15,TRBD1,TRBJ2-7,TRBV5-1,TGCGCCAGCAGTACCGGGGGGACAGGGGGCTACGAGCAGTACTTC,CASSTGGTGGYEQYF
-,13,-,TRBJ2-3,TRBV29-1,TGCAGCGTTTTGTGGGCTGGCACAGATACGCAGTATTTT,CSVLWAGTDTQYF
-,11,-,TRBJ1-1,TRBV6-5,TGTGCCAGCAGGGTACGCACTGAAGCTTTCTTT,CASRVRTEAFF
-,12,-,TRBJ2-2,TRBV12-3/TRBV12-4,TGTGCCAGCAGTTTGGTAGCCGGGGAGCTGTTTTTT,CASSLVAGELFF
-,17,TRBD1,TRBJ2-1,TRBV7-9,TGTGCCAGCAGCTTAAGACAGGGGGAATTTGGATACAATGAGCAGTTCTTC,CASSLRQGEFGYNEQFF
-,13,-,TRBJ2-1,TRBV30,TGTGCCTGGAGTGTGTGGGAGAGAGGTGAGCAGTTCTTC,CAWSVWERGEQFF
-,13,-,TRBJ2-7,TRBV11-2,TGTGCCAGCAGCTTAGAATGGGGCATCGGGCAGTACTTC,CASSLEWGIGQYF
-,13,-,TRBJ1-1,TRBV5-1,TGCGCCAGCAGCCTGGAGATGAACACTGAAGCTTTCTTT,CASSLEMNTEAFF
-,14,-,TRBJ1-5,TRBV30,TGTGCCTGGAGTCTGGACAGCCCCAATCAGCCCCAGCATTTT,CAWSLDSPNQPQHF
-,14,-,TRBJ1-5,TRBV6-2/TRBV6-3,TGTGCCAGCAGTTTCCCCGGGGGGGGTCAGCCCCAGCATTTT,CASSFPGGGQPQHF